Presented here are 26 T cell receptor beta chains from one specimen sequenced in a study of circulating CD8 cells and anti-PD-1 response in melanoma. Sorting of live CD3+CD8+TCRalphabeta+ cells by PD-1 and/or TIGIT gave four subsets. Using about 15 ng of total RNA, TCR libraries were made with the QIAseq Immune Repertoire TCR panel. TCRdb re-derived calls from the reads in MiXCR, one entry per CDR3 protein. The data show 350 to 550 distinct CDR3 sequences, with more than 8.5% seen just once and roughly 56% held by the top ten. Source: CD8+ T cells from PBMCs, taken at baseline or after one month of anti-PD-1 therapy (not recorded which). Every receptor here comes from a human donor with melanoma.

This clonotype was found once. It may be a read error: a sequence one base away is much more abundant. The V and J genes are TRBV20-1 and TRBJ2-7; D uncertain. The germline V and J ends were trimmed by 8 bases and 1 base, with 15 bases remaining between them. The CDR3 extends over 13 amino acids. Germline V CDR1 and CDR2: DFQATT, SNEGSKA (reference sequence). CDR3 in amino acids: CSPRGDASYEQYF. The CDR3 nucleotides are TGCAGTCCCCGCGGCGACGCATCCTACGAGCAGTACTTC.

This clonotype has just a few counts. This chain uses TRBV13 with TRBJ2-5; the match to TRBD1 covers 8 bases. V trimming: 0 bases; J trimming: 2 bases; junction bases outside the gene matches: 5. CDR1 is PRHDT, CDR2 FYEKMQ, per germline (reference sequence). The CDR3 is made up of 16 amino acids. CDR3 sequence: CASSLGDREWQETQYF. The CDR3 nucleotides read TGTGCCAGCAGCTTAGGGGACAGGGAATGGCAAGAGACCCAGTACTTC. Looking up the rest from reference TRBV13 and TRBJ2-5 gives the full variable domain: AAGVIQSPRHLIKEKRETATLKCYPIPRHDTVYWYQQGPGQDPQFLISFYEKMQSDKGSIPDRFSAQQFSDYHSELNMSSLELGDSALYFCASSLGDREWQETQYFGPGTRLLVL.

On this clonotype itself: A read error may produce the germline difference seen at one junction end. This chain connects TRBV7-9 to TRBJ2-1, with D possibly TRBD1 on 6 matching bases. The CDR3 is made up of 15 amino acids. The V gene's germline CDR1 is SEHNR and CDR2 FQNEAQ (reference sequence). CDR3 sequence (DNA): TGTGCCAGCAGCCTAACAGGGAGCTCCTACAATGGGCAGTTCTTC. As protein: CASSLTGSSYNGQFF.

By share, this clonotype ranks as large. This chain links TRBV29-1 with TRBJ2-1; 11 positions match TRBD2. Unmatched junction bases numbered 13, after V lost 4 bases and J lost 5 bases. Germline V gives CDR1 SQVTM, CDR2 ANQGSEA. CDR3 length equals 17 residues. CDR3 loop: CSVGATLAGEVHNEQFF. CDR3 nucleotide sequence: TGCAGCGTTGGGGCTACACTAGCGGGAGAGGTCCACAATGAGCAGTTCTTC.

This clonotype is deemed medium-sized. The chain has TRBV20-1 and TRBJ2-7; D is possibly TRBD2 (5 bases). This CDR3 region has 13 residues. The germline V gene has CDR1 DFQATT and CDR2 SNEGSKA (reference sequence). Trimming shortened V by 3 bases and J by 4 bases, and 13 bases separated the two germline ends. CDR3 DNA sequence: TGCAGTGCTAGGGCCCGGGATAGGTACGAGCAGTACTTC. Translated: CSARARDRYEQYF.

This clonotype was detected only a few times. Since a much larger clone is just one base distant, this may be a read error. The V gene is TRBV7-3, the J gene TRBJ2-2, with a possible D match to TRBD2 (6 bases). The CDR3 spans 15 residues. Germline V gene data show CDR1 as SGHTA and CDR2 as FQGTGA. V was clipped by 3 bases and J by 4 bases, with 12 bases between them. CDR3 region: CASSFAGPFTGELFF. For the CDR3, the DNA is TGTGCCAGCAGCTTTGCGGGACCGTTCACCGGGGAGCTGTTTTTT.

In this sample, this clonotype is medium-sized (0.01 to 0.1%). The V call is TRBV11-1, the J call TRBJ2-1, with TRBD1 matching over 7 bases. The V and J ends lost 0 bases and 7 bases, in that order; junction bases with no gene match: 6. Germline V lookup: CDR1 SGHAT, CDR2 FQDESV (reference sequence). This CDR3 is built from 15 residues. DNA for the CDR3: TGTGCCAGCAGCTTAGCGCCGACAGGGATGAATGAGCAGTTCTTC. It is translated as CASSLAPTGMNEQFF.

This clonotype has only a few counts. The CDR3 DNA sequence: TGTGCCAGTAGTGCACTACTAGCGGGGGGTGCCTACAATGAGCAGTTCTTC. Encoded protein: CASSALLAGGAYNEQFF. The V and J genes are TRBV19 and TRBJ2-1; 12 nucleotides match TRBD2. With V trimmed by 5 bases and J by 2 bases, 7 bases remained unmatched. Germline-derived CDR1 and CDR2 are LNHDA and SQIVND (reference sequence). CDR3 length equals 17 residues. The whole variable domain, filled in from reference TRBV19 and TRBJ2-1, reads DGGITQSPKYLFRKEGQNVTLSCEQNLNHDAMYWYRQDPGQGLRLIYYSQIVNDFQKGDIAEGYSVSREKKESFPLTVTSAQKNPTAFYLCASSALLAGGAYNEQFFGPGTRLTVL.

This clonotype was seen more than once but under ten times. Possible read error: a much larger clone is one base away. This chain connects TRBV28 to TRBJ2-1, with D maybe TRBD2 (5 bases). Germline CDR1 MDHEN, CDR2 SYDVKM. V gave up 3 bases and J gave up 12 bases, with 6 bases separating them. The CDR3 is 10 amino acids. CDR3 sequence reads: CASSFRGQFF. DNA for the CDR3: TGTGCCAGCAGTTTCCGGGGGCAGTTCTTC.

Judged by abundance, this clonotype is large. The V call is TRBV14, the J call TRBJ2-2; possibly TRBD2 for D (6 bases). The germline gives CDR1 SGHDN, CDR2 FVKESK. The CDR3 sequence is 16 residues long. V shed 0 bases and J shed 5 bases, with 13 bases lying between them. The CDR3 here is CASSQEWRGATGELFF. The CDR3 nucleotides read TGTGCCAGCAGCCAAGAGTGGAGGGGCGCTACCGGGGAGCTGTTTTTT. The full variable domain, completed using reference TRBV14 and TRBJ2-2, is EAGVTQFPSHSVIEKGQTVTLRCDPISGHDNLYWYRRVMGKEIKFLLHFVKESKQDESGMPNNRFLAERTGGTYSTLKVQPAELEDSGVYFCASSQEWRGATGELFFGEGSRLTVL.

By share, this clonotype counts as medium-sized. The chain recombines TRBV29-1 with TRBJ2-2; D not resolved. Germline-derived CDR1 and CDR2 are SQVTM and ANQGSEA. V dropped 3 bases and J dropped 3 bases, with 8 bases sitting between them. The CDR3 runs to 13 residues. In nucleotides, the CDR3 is TGCAGCGTTGAGCAGCGATACACCGGGGAGCTGTTTTTT. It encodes CSVEQRYTGELFF.

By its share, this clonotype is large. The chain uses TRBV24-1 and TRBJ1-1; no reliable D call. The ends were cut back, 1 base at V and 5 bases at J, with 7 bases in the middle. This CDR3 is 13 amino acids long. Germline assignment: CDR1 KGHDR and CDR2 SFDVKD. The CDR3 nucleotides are TGTGCCACCAGTGATTTCCCGGGAACTGAAGCTTTCTTT. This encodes CATSDFPGTEAFF.

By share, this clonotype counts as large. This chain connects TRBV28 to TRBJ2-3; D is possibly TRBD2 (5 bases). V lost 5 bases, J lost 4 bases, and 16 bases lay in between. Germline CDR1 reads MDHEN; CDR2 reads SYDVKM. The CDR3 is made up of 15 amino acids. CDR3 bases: TGTGCCAGCAGTCCTTCGGGGTTGAGGGCAGATACGCAGTATTTT. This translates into CASSPSGLRADTQYF.

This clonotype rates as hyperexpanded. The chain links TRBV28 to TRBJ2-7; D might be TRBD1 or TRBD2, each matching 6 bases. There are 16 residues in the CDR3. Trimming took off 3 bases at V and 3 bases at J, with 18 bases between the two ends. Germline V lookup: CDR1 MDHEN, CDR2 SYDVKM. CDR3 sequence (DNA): TGTGCCAGCAGTTTGTCGGGGGCCTCGGGGCTCTACGAGCAGTACTTC. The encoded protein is CASSLSGASGLYEQYF.

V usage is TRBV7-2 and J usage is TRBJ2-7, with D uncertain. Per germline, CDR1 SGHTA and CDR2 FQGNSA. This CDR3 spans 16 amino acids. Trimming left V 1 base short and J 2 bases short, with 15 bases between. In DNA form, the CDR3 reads TGTGCCAGCAGCTTAGGAGGCCTGGTTTCGACCTACGAGCAGTACTTC. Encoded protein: CASSLGGLVSTYEQYF.

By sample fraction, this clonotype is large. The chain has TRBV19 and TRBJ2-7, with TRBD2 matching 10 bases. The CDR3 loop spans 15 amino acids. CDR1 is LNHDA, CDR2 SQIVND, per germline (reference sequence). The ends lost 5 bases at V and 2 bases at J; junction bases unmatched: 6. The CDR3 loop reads CASSPGLAVAYEQYF. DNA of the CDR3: TGTGCCAGTAGTCCAGGACTAGCGGTGGCCTACGAGCAGTACTTC.

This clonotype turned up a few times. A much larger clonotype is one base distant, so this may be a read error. CDR3 nucleotides: TGTGCCAGCAGTTCCTTAGCGGGGGCCACCGGGGAGCTGCTTTTT. Residues: CASSSLAGATGELLF. The chain employs TRBV7-3 and TRBJ2-2; 9 bases agree with TRBD2. The CDR3 has 15 amino acids. The V gene's germline CDR1 is SGHTA and CDR2 FQGTGA.

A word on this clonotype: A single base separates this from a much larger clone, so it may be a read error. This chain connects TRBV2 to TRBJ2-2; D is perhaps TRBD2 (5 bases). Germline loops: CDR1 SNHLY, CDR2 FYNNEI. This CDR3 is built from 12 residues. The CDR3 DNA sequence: TGTGCCAGCAGCGCCTTCTCCGGGGAGCTGCTTTTT. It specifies CASSAFSGELLF.

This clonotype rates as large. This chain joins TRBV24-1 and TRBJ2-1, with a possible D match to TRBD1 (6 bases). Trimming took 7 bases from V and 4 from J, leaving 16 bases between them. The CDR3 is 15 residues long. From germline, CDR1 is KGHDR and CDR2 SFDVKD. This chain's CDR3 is CATSNTRDTYNEQFF. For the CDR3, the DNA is TGTGCCACCAGCAATACCCGGGACACATACAATGAGCAGTTCTTC.

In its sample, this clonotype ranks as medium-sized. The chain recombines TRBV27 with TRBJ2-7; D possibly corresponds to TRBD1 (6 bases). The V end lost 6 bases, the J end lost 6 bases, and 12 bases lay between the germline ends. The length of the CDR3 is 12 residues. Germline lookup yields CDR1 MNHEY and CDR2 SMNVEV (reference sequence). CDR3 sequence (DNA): TGTGCCAGCAGGGGGGCCGGGCTCGAGCAGTACTTC. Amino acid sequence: CASRGAGLEQYF.

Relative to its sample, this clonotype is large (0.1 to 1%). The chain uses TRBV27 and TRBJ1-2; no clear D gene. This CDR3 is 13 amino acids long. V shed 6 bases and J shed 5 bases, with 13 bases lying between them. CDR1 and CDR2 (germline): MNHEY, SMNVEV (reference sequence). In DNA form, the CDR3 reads TGTGCCAGCAGCCCGGCCAAGACGTATGGCTACACCTTC. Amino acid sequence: CASSPAKTYGYTF.

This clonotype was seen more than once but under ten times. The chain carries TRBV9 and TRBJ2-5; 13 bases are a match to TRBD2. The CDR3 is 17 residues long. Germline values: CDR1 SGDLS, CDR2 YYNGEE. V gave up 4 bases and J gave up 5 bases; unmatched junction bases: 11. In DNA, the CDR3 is TGTGCCAGCAGCCCCGGACTAGCGGGGGCTTGGTCGGAGACCCAGTACTTC. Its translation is CASSPGLAGAWSETQYF. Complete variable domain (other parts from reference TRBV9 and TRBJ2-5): DSGVTQTPKHLITATGQRVTLRCSPRSGDLSVYWYQQSLDQGLQFLIQYYNGEERAKGNILERFSAQQFPDLHSELNLSSLELGDSALYFCASSPGLAGAWSETQYFGPGTRLLVL.

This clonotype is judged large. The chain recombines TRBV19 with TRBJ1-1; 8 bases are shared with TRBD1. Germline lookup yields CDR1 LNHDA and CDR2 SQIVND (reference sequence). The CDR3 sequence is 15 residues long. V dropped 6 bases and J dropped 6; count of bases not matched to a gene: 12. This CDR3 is CASSLWDTGGSEAFF. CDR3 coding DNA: TGTGCCAGTAGCCTTTGGGACACAGGGGGGTCTGAAGCTTTCTTT.

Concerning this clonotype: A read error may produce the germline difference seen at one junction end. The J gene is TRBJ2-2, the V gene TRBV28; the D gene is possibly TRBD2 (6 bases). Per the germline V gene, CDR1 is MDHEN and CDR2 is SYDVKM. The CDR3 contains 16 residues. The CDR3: CASSFLGQMDTGGLFF. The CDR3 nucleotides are TGTGCCAGCAGTTTCCTAGGGCAGATGGACACCGGGGGGCTGTTTTTT.

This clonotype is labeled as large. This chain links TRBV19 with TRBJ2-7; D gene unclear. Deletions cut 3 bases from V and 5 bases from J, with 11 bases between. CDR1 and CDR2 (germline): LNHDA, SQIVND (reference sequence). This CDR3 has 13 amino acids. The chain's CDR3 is CASSMGNWHEQYF. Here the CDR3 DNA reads TGTGCCAGTAGTATGGGGAACTGGCACGAGCAGTACTTC.

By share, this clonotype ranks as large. The CDR3 spells CASSLDGVGLRGEQFF. CDR3 DNA: TGTGCCAGCAGCTTAGATGGGGTTGGACTCCGGGGGGAGCAGTTCTTC. This chain connects TRBV7-9 to TRBJ2-1; D possibly corresponds to TRBD2 (6 bases). V lost 1 base, J lost 10 bases, and 20 bases lay in between. The CDR3 is 16 residues long. Per germline, CDR1 SEHNR and CDR2 FQNEAQ (reference sequence).